A selection of T cell receptor beta chains follows, all from one sample in a study of blood T cell repertoires in COVID-19. Libraries were prepared by immunoSEQ multiplex PCR; TCRdb keeps only in-frame clonotypes and omits some of them. The table records more than 70,000 clones, roughly nine tenths of them present only once. Specimen: peripheral blood. The receptors derive from a woman between 18 and 29 years old with acute or convalescent COVID-19. The CDR3 runs from the conserved cysteine through the conserved F or W. Fields, in order: V gene, J gene, clone size, D gene, CDR3 protein, CDR3 DNA. D genes are given only for firm matches. Part of the rows lack a size; the others show once, few, many or a class for expanded clones.

TRBV28	TRBJ2-2	-	TRBD1	CASRAMTGWVTGELFF	TGTGCCAGCAGAGCCATGACAGGGTGGGTCACCGGGGAGCTGTTTTTT
TRBV7-2	TRBJ2-5	-	TRBD2	CASSLVGWGGSGGTQYF	TGTGCCAGCAGCTTAGTCGGTTGGGGGGGATCCGGTGGGACCCAGTACTTC
TRBV18	TRBJ2-1	-	TRBD1	CASSPPRTGGYNEQFF	TGTGCCAGCTCACCACCTCGGACAGGGGGATACAATGAGCAGTTCTTC
TRBV29-1	TRBJ1-2	-	-	CSVEGVGSSYGYTF	TGCAGCGTTGAAGGTGTGGGCAGCTCCTATGGCTACACCTTC
TRBV18	TRBJ1-5	-	-	CASSGQDNQPQHF	TGTGCCAGCTCGGGGCAGGACAATCAGCCCCAGCATTTT
TRBV3-1/TRBV3-2	TRBJ1-5	-	TRBD1	CASSEGQSNQPQHF	TGTGCCAGCAGCGAGGGACAGAGCAATCAGCCCCAGCATTTT
TRBV6-2/TRBV6-3	TRBJ1-2	-	-	CASSSRTRLPFF	TGTGCCAGCAGTTCCCGGACAAGGCTACCTTTCTTC
TRBV29-1	TRBJ1-1	-	-	CSVPAEGNTEAFF	TGCAGCGTCCCCGCGGAAGGGAACACTGAAGCTTTCTTT
TRBV5-1	TRBJ2-1	-	-	CASSEFFGGFNEQFF	TGCGCCAGCAGCGAGTTTTTCGGGGGTTTTAATGAGCAGTTCTTC
TRBV7-2	TRBJ2-2	-	TRBD2	CASSLGLAGGNTGELFF	TGTGCCAGCAGCTTAGGACTAGCGGGAGGAAACACCGGGGAGCTGTTTTTT
TRBV10-3	TRBJ2-1	-	TRBD2	CAISTSRTSGGAIPVNEQFF	TGTGCCATCAGCACATCAAGGACTAGCGGGGGGGCCATACCTGTCAATGAGCAGTTCTTC
TRBV30	TRBJ1-4	-	TRBD1	CAWTRGTWSEKLFF	TGTGCCTGGACCAGGGGGACCTGGAGTGAAAAACTGTTTTTT
TRBV7-9	TRBJ1-2	-	-	CASSGGGIETVNYGYTF	TGTGCCAGCAGCGGAGGCGGGATCGAGACGGTAAACTATGGCTACACCTTC
TRBV11-2	TRBJ1-1	once	-	CASSLVGHMNTEAFF	TGTGCCAGCAGCTTAGTGGGCCACATGAACACTGAAGCTTTCTTT
TRBV7-6	TRBJ2-2	-	TRBD2	CASSFTGEGSGELFF	TGTGCCAGCAGCTTCACCGGGGAGGGGTCCGGGGAGCTGTTTTTT
TRBV5-5	TRBJ1-2	-	-	CASSLDLGSSNYGYTF	TGTGCCAGCAGCTTGGACCTGGGCAGCTCTAACTATGGCTACACCTTC
TRBV7-2	TRBJ1-4	-	TRBD1	CASSVGQGANEKLFF	TGTGCCAGCAGCGTAGGACAGGGGGCTAATGAAAAACTGTTTTTT
TRBV5-1	TRBJ1-1	-	TRBD1	CASSLEHRGLDTEAFF	TGCGCCAGCAGCTTGGAGCACAGGGGCCTGGACACTGAAGCTTTCTTT
TRBV15	TRBJ2-7	-	TRBD1	CATSRGTGGVGHEQYF	TGTGCCACCAGCAGAGGGACAGGGGGCGTCGGTCACGAGCAGTACTTC
TRBV4-1	TRBJ2-7	-	TRBD2	CASSQDQPGLASSYEQYF	TGCGCCAGCAGCCAAGATCAACCGGGACTAGCGTCCTCCTACGAGCAGTACTTC
TRBV5-6	TRBJ2-2	-	TRBD2	CASSLGLSGSFPGELFF	TGTGCCAGCAGCTTGGGCCTTAGCGGGAGTTTCCCCGGGGAGCTGTTTTTT
TRBV20-1	TRBJ2-3	-	-	CSASPARDTQYF	TGCAGTGCTAGTCCAGCGAGAGATACGCAGTATTTT
TRBV27	TRBJ1-1	-	-	CASSLSSGSLAFF	TGTGCCAGCAGTTTATCGTCAGGGTCGTTAGCTTTCTTT
TRBV11-2	TRBJ2-3	-	-	CASSLGVSLDTQYF	TGTGCCAGCAGCTTAGGAGTGTCGTTAGATACGCAGTATTTT
TRBV29-1	TRBJ2-3	-	TRBD2	CSVLKRGSTDTQYF	TGCAGCGTGTTAAAGCGGGGAAGCACAGATACGCAGTATTTT
TRBV6-6	TRBJ1-5	-	TRBD1	CASRRGTGDQPQHF	TGTGCCAGCAGAAGAGGGACAGGGGATCAGCCCCAGCATTTT
TRBV12-3/TRBV12-4	TRBJ1-5	few	TRBD1	CASSSSGGQPQHF	TGTGCCAGCAGTTCATCAGGGGGTCAGCCCCAGCATTTT
TRBV3-1/TRBV3-2	TRBJ2-5	-	-	CASSQNRAQTQYF	TGTGCCAGCAGCCAGAACAGGGCCCAGACCCAGTACTTC
TRBV27	TRBJ1-1	-	-	CASSLFATRGEEGEAFF	TGTGCCAGCAGTTTATTTGCGACCAGAGGGGAGGAAGGTGAAGCTTTCTTT
TRBV19	TRBJ1-2	-	TRBD1	CASRPIGGQGASGYTF	TGTGCCAGTAGGCCTATTGGGGGACAGGGGGCGAGTGGCTACACCTTC
TRBV28	TRBJ2-5	-	-	CASSLRQGETQYF	TGTGCCAGCAGTTTAAGGCAGGGCGAGACCCAGTACTTC
TRBV3-1/TRBV3-2	TRBJ2-2	few	TRBD2	CASRQHHSGSVGGELFF	TGTGCCAGCAGACAACATCATAGCGGGAGTGTCGGCGGGGAGCTGTTTTTT
TRBV9	TRBJ1-4	-	-	CASSVGPQGEKLFF	TGTGCCAGCAGCGTAGGTCCTCAGGGGGAAAAACTGTTTTTT
TRBV25-1	TRBJ2-1	-	-	CASSESGFSYNEQFF	TGTGCCAGCAGTGAATCAGGGTTCTCCTACAATGAGCAGTTCTTC
TRBV7-9	TRBJ1-2	-	-	CASSRTVNYGYTF	TGTGCCAGCAGCCGGACAGTTAACTATGGCTACACCTTC
TRBV7-8	TRBJ2-2	-	TRBD2	CASSSSGGSTGELFF	TGTGCCAGCAGCTCGAGCGGGGGCAGCACCGGGGAGCTGTTTTTT
TRBV5-1	TRBJ2-2	once	-	CASSLGLNANTGELFF	TGCGCCAGCAGCTTGGGACTAAACGCGAACACCGGGGAGCTGTTTTTT
TRBV18	TRBJ1-1	-	-	CASCGVMNTEAFF	TGTGCCAGCTGCGGCGTCATGAACACTGAAGCTTTCTTT
TRBV30	TRBJ2-3	-	TRBD2	CAWSVLPAGGLVDTQYF	TGTGCCTGGAGTGTGTTGCCAGCGGGAGGGCTGGTAGATACGCAGTATTTT
TRBV5-4	TRBJ1-1	-	TRBD1	CASSRDRSATEAFF	TGTGCCAGCAGCCGGGACAGGTCCGCGACTGAAGCTTTCTTT
TRBV11-1	TRBJ2-1	-	-	CASSFVPGTYNEQFF	TGTGCCAGCAGCTTTGTACCCGGGACCTACAATGAGCAGTTCTTC
TRBV7-9	TRBJ2-7	-	-	CASSLGTAYEQYF	TGTGCCAGCAGCTTAGGGACAGCCTACGAGCAGTACTTC
TRBV6-5	TRBJ1-5	-	TRBD1	CASSDRVVGNQPQHF	TGTGCCAGCAGCGACAGGGTAGTTGGCAATCAGCCCCAGCATTTT
TRBV6-5	TRBJ1-1	few	-	CASSYSDGVNTEAFF	TGTGCCAGCAGTTACTCGGACGGGGTGAACACTGAAGCTTTCTTT
TRBV5-1	TRBJ1-1	-	-	CASSFGENTEAFF	TGCGCCAGCAGCTTTGGAGAGAACACTGAAGCTTTCTTT
TRBV5-1	TRBJ2-1	-	-	CASSLVQLYNEQFF	TGCGCCAGCAGCTTGGTTCAACTTTACAATGAGCAGTTCTTC
TRBV30	TRBJ1-2	-	-	CAWTGAYGYTF	TGTGCCTGGACAGGGGCCTATGGCTACACCTTC
TRBV5-5	TRBJ1-1	once	TRBD1	CASSSGQGGMNTEAFF	TGTGCCAGCAGCTCGGGACAGGGAGGTATGAACACTGAAGCTTTCTTT
TRBV30	TRBJ1-1	-	-	CAWSGWLGTEAFF	TGTGCCTGGAGTGGATGGTTGGGCACGGAAGCTTTCTTT
TRBV5-1	TRBJ1-2	few	-	CASSLDTKHDYGYTF	TGCGCCAGCAGCTTGGACACGAAACACGACTATGGCTACACCTTC
TRBV10-2	TRBJ2-5	once	TRBD2	CASSEAGGRQETQYF	TGCGCCAGCAGTGAGGCGGGGGGGCGACAAGAGACCCAGTACTTC
TRBV12-3/TRBV12-4	TRBJ1-1	-	-	CASSTGESTEAFF	TGTGCCAGCAGCACGGGAGAGAGCACTGAAGCTTTCTTT
TRBV7-8	TRBJ1-1	-	-	CASSLADRNTEAFF	TGTGCCAGCAGCTTAGCGGACAGGAACACTGAAGCTTTCTTT